The next 30 T cell receptor beta chains were all read from a single sample in a study of blood T cells in healthy people across ages (dated by TCRdb to between 2015 and 2016). Library creation used 5' RACE. The reads were generated on an Illumina HiSeq 2500. A second about 7 to 12 cycle PCR used a sample-barcoded 5' primer and a J-beta primer mix. The public reads were run again by TCRdb, first through fastp at Q25 and then through MiXCR, and only productive beta chains were kept. Identical CDR3 proteins give one entry, which carries the most common genes and DNA. The sample table contains approximately 780,000 distinct CDR3 sequences; only one count was recorded for roughly 26% of them. The leading ten clones occupy about 3% of the sample. The same data also went into a second study, on T cells of mothers and their children.

Sequencing was carried out using blood. These receptors came from a boy aged 5-17 years in good health.

The chain employs TRBV10-3 and TRBJ2-5; tentatively, D is TRBD1 (5 bases). CDR1 ENHRY and CDR2 SYGVKD come from the germline V gene. Between the trimmed V and J ends, which lost 6 bases and 4 bases, there was a span of 9 bases. The length of the CDR3 is 12 residues. CDR3 residues: CAISAGSETQYF. As DNA, the CDR3 is TGTGCCATCAGCGCAGGGTCAGAGACCCAGTACTTC.

The V and J genes are TRBV10-3 and TRBJ2-5; tentatively, D is TRBD1 (5 bases). The CDR3 covers 17 residues. Germline CDR1 is ENHRY and CDR2 is SYGVKD. V lost 0 bases and J lost 0, with 14 bases in between. The CDR3: CAISESRTRRYQETQYF. The CDR3 nucleotides read TGTGCCATCAGTGAGTCGCGGACACGCAGGTACCAAGAGACCCAGTACTTC.

This clonotype was counted between two and nine times. This chain links TRBV12-3 or TRBV12-4 with TRBJ2-7; D not certain. V was clipped by 8 bases and J by 2 bases, with 16 bases between them. The CDR3 has 14 amino acids. The CDR3 coding sequence is TGTGCCAGCTCAATGGCCTCTATAGCCTACGAGCAGTACTTC. Its translation: CASSMASIAYEQYF.

The CDR3 DNA reads TGCAGTGCTATAGAAAGAAATCAGCCCCAGCATTTT. This encodes CSAIERNQPQHF. V gene TRBV20-1 combines with J gene TRBJ1-5; D unresolved. The germline V gene encodes CDR1 DFQATT and CDR2 SNEGSKA (reference sequence). CDR3 size: 12 residues. Trimming cost V 4 bases and J 4 bases, with 8 bases left between them.

This sequence joins TRBV6-2 or TRBV6-3 and TRBJ2-3, with 7 bases identical to TRBD1. The CDR3 covers 12 residues. The germline gives CDR1 MNHEY, CDR2 SVGEGT. V dropped 7 bases and J dropped 7; count of bases not matched to a gene: 5. CDR3 amino acids: CASNRGSNTQYF. As DNA, the CDR3 is TGTGCCAGCAACAGGGGCTCGAATACGCAGTATTTT.

The V call is TRBV7-9, the J call TRBJ1-2; no definite D call. Trimming removed 7 bases at V and 4 bases at J, with 19 bases between. There are 15 residues in the CDR3. Germline lookup yields CDR1 SEHNR and CDR2 FQNEAQ (reference sequence). The CDR3 DNA reads TGTGCCAGCATCCCTCGGAGGTGGCTCCTCTATGGCTACACCTTC. Protein: CASIPRRWLLYGYTF.

This clonotype was observed a few times. J is TRBJ2-5 and V is TRBV5-1; D is uncertain. The ends were cut back, 0 bases at V and 0 bases at J, with 12 bases in the middle. Germline V CDR1 and CDR2: SGHRS, YFSETQ. The CDR3 consists of 16 residues. The DNA of the CDR3 is TGCGCCAGCAGCTTGGTCGACTGGTATAACCAAGAGACCCAGTACTTC. Amino acid sequence: CASSLVDWYNQETQYF.

This clonotype was counted only a few times. The rearrangement uses TRBV5-1 and TRBJ1-4, with D hard to call. The length of the CDR3 is 15 residues. V gave up 0 bases and J gave up 0 bases, with 6 bases separating them. CDR1 SGHRS and CDR2 YFSETQ come from the germline V gene. CDR3 region: CASSLDSPTNEKLFF. CDR3 nucleotides: TGCGCCAGCAGCTTGGACAGCCCAACTAATGAAAAACTGTTTTTT.

This clonotype was observed at least ten times. The chain recombines TRBV12-3 or TRBV12-4 with TRBJ2-3, with 9 bases matching TRBD2. V was clipped by 1 base and J by 2 bases; unmatched bases: 4. CDR3 length equals 16 residues. CDR3 coding DNA: TGTGCCAGCAGTTTAGATTCTAGCGGGGCCACAGATACGCAGTATTTT. This encodes CASSLDSSGATDTQYF.

Details on this clonotype: At one end, the junction sequence differs from germline, possibly due to a read error. The chain's CDR3 is CASSLSAGSAWNAEAFF. In DNA, the CDR3 is TGCGCCAGCAGCTTGTCCGCGGGGAGCGCTTGGAACGCTGAAGCTTTCTTT. V and J are TRBV5-1 and TRBJ1-1; D not certain. Germline V gene sequence: CDR1 SGHRS, CDR2 YFSETQ. CDR3 size: 17 residues.

The genes are TRBV15 and TRBJ1-1; the match to TRBD1 covers 9 bases. This CDR3 is built from 14 residues. Germline loops: CDR1 LNHNV, CDR2 YYDKDF (reference sequence). V lost 5 bases, J lost 4 bases, and 5 bases stayed unmatched. CDR3 region: CATSRDRDGTEAFF. CDR3 in DNA: TGTGCCACCAGCCGGGACAGGGACGGCACTGAAGCTTTCTTT.

The gene calls are TRBV20-1 and TRBJ2-5, with 8 bases identical to TRBD1. The CDR3 totals 15 residues. V shed 5 bases and J 5 bases; nucleotides not matched to a gene: 13. Germline assignment: CDR1 DFQATT and CDR2 SNEGSKA (reference sequence). CDR3 residues: CSARKQGGLGETQYF. CDR3 in DNA: TGCAGTGCTCGAAAACAGGGGGGCTTAGGGGAGACCCAGTACTTC.

This clonotype was found a few times. V usage is TRBV6-6 and J usage is TRBJ2-5, with D hard to call. CDR3 length: 14 amino acids. Germline V gene sequence: CDR1 MNHNY, CDR2 SVGAGI (reference sequence). The V end was cut by 4 bases, the J end by 5 bases, with 14 bases between. CDR3 sequence reads: CASSSGGGRETQYF. The DNA of the CDR3 is TGTGCCAGCAGTTCCGGCGGCGGACGGGAGACCCAGTACTTC.

This clonotype was counted between two and nine times. The chain uses TRBV29-1 and TRBJ2-1, with a possible D match to TRBD2 (6 bases). Looked up from germline, CDR1 is SQVTM and CDR2 is ANQGSEA. This CDR3 spans 14 amino acids. Trimming pared 3 bases from V and 2 bases from J, leaving 11 bases between. The chain's CDR3 is CSVEGGITYNEQFF. CDR3 in DNA: TGCAGCGTTGAGGGGGGTATTACCTACAATGAGCAGTTCTTC.

This clonotype was detected ten times or more. V and J are TRBV14 and TRBJ2-1; D not certain. The germline V gene has CDR1 SGHDN and CDR2 FVKESK. V was trimmed by 5 bases and J by 5 bases, leaving 4 bases between them. The CDR3 covers 11 residues. The CDR3 here is CASSLHNEQFF. The DNA for the CDR3 is TGTGCCAGCAGCTTGCACAATGAGCAGTTCTTC. Supplemented by reference TRBV14 and TRBJ2-1, the full variable domain reads EAGVTQFPSHSVIEKGQTVTLRCDPISGHDNLYWYRRVMGKEIKFLLHFVKESKQDESGMPNNRFLAERTGGTYSTLKVQPAELEDSGVYFCASSLHNEQFFGPGTRLTVL.

This clonotype was seen a few times. It is unclear where the CDR3 begins or ends on the DNA, so no DNA is shown, and the CDR3 is as TCRdb lists it. The V call is TRBV7-9, the J call TRBJ1-2; TRBD1, as called in the table, went unchecked against the DNA. The germline gives CDR1 SEHNR, CDR2 FQNEAQ (reference sequence). The CDR3 is 13 amino acids long, termini counted. This CDR3 reads CASSSTFGQGNTF.

This clonotype showed up just a few times. The rearrangement uses TRBV29-1 and TRBJ1-6; 7 bases match TRBD1. This CDR3 has 14 residues. J lost 8 bases, V lost 6 bases, and 10 bases had no gene match. The V gene's germline CDR1 is SQVTM and CDR2 ANQGSEA. Here the CDR3 reads CSVRTTGFDSPLHF. The CDR3 DNA is TGCAGCGTCAGAACGACAGGGTTCGATTCACCCCTCCACTTT.

The CDR3: CASSLDGTGGYTF. The DNA for the CDR3 is TGCGCCAGCAGCTTGGATGGGACAGGAGGCTACACCTTC. This chain uses TRBV5-1 with TRBJ1-2; 8 nucleotides line up with TRBD1. Per germline, CDR1 SGHRS and CDR2 YFSETQ. With V trimmed by 0 bases and J by 8 bases, 3 bases remained unmatched. The CDR3 totals 13 residues.

The CDR3 reads CASSSSAQGRGNTIYF. Written as DNA, the CDR3 is TGTGCCAGCAGTTCCTCAGCCCAGGGGAGGGGAAACACCATATATTTT. This chain connects TRBV6-5 to TRBJ1-3; a possible D gene is TRBD1 (6 bases). The CDR3 loop spans 16 amino acids. Germline loops: CDR1 MNHEY, CDR2 SVGAGI. Trimming stripped 4 bases from V and 4 bases from J, with 17 bases between.

This clonotype was detected only a few times. This rearrangement joins TRBV11-2 to TRBJ2-1, with D tentatively TRBD1 or TRBD2 (5 bases each). Germline V gene sequence: CDR1 SGHAT, CDR2 FQNNGV. The CDR3 is 17 amino acids. V lost 3 bases and J 1 base, leaving 16 bases between the germline ends. As DNA, the CDR3 is TGTGCCAGCAGCTTTCTCATCGGGACGGGGTCCTACAATGAGCAGTTCTTC. It codes for CASSFLIGTGSYNEQFF.

V gene TRBV20-1 combines with J gene TRBJ1-1; perhaps TRBD1 as D (5 bases). The CDR3 is 14 residues long. Germline V gene sequence: CDR1 DFQATT, CDR2 SNEGSKA (reference sequence). V lost 2 bases and J 3 bases, leaving 13 bases between the germline ends. CDR3 residues: CSARTWDRYTEAFF. As DNA, the CDR3 is TGCAGTGCTAGAACCTGGGACCGCTACACTGAAGCTTTCTTT.

There are a few counts of this clonotype. The J gene is TRBJ1-5, the V gene TRBV7-9, with a tentative D call TRBD1 (6 bases). CDR1 is SEHNR, CDR2 FQNEAQ, per germline (reference sequence). The CDR3 is 14 amino acids. Trimming cost V 6 bases and J 7 bases, with 16 bases left between them. The CDR3, as DNA: TGTGCCAGCAGTTCTGGGGGCGGTAGCCAGCCCCAGCATTTT. This translates into CASSSGGGSQPQHF. Full variable domain (outside the CDR3, taken from reference TRBV7-9 and TRBJ1-5): DTGVSQNPRHKITKRGQNVTFRCDPISEHNRLYWYRQTLGQGPEFLTYFQNEAQLEKSRLLSDRFSAERPKGSFSTLEIQRTEQGDSAMYLCASSSGGGSQPQHFGDGTRLSIL.

Only a few counts were recorded for this clonotype. The CDR3 reads CASSHLDRGRQETQYF. DNA of the CDR3: TGCGCCAGCAGCCACCTAGACAGGGGGCGCCAAGAGACCCAGTACTTC. This chain joins TRBV4-1 and TRBJ2-5, with 10 bases fitting TRBD1. Germline V lookup: CDR1 MGHRA, CDR2 YSYEKL. The CDR3 has 16 residues. V gave up 3 bases and J gave up 1 base; unmatched junction bases: 5.

This clonotype has only a few counts. This chain joins TRBV5-1 and TRBJ2-3, with 11 bases lining up with TRBD2. The CDR3 is 14 residues long. Looked up from germline, CDR1 is SGHRS and CDR2 is YFSETQ. V shed 5 bases, J shed 4 bases, and the junction held 3 bases outside the gene matches. The CDR3: CASSSGGAPDTQYF. CDR3 DNA: TGCGCCAGCAGTAGCGGGGGGGCCCCAGATACGCAGTATTTT.

The J gene is TRBJ2-1, the V gene TRBV3-1; D is unresolved. Germline CDR1 reads LGHDT; CDR2 reads YNNKEL (reference sequence). The germline V and J ends were trimmed by 1 base and 1 base, with 8 bases remaining between them. The CDR3 extends over 15 amino acids. CDR3: CASSQGLQSYNEQFF. DNA of the CDR3: TGTGCCAGCAGCCAAGGCCTCCAGTCCTACAATGAGCAGTTCTTC.

V and J are TRBV12-3 or TRBV12-4 and TRBJ1-6, with D tentatively TRBD1 (6 bases). Trimming took off 6 bases at V and 11 bases at J, with 20 bases between the two ends. This CDR3 region has 15 residues. CDR3 sequence: CASSFSQGLETPLHF. CDR3 in DNA: TGTGCCAGCAGCTTTTCACAGGGACTGGAGACACCCCTCCACTTT.

The V and J genes are TRBV20-1 and TRBJ1-5, with D uncertain. The CDR3 is made up of 14 amino acids. V lost 1 base and J 3 bases, leaving 10 bases between the germline ends. Germline V gives CDR1 DFQATT, CDR2 SNEGSKA (reference sequence). The DNA for the CDR3 is TGCAGTGCTAGAGTGGGAGGCGCCAATCAGCCCCAGCATTTT. Its protein is CSARVGGANQPQHF.

This chain uses TRBV29-1 with TRBJ2-1; no clear D gene. The end of the DNA aligns better with TRBJ2-7, so the J call may be wrong. Per germline, CDR1 SQVTM and CDR2 ANQGSEA. The CDR3 contains 12 residues. CDR3 amino acids: CSVFESSYEQYF. For the CDR3, the DNA is TGCAGCGTTTTTGAAAGCTCCTACGAGCAGTACTTC.

The V gene is TRBV6-5, the J gene TRBJ2-7; the match to TRBD1 covers 10 bases. With 6 bases clipped from V and 6 bases from J, the junction kept 11 bases outside the gene matches. The CDR3 spans 15 residues. CDR1 and CDR2 from the germline V gene are MNHEY and SVGAGI. In DNA form, the CDR3 reads TGTGCCAGCAGCGACCCGGGACAGGGGACTCCCGAGCAGTACTTC. It translates to CASSDPGQGTPEQYF.

This clonotype has only a few counts. The chain joins TRBV15 to TRBJ2-2; 9 nucleotides agree with TRBD1. The V segment lost 3 bases and the J segment 11 bases; nucleotides outside the gene matches: 7. Looked up from germline, CDR1 is LNHNV and CDR2 is YYDKDF (reference sequence). The CDR3 is made up of 14 amino acids. CDR3 in DNA: TGTGCCACCAGCAGGCGCCGGGACAGGGTAGAGCTGTTTTTT. Protein: CATSRRRDRVELFF.